This T cell receptor (beta chain) is from a study of shared clonotypes between healthy human individuals. Study outcomes and limitations: Large sequencing depth failed to make sorted-subset sequencing complete, rarefaction showed. What naive subsets generally showed was a larger estimated richness than memory subsets showed.

This clone was seen only once. Its matching antigen is unknown. Measured with immunoSEQ multiplex PCR; TCRdb has only the in-frame clones, and not every one. The sample gives hundreds of thousands of clones, approximately 79% of which show up once; about 1.8% is in the top ten. V was trimmed by 0 bases and J by 0 bases, leaving 7 bases between them. The CDR3 totals 15 residues. Germline CDR1 is SGHRS and CDR2 is YFSETQ. All participating donors were Caucasian adults from Nashville, Tennessee. The rearrangement uses TRBV5-1 and TRBJ1-5; D perhaps matches TRBD1 (5 bases). The specimen sequenced was memory CD4+ T cells sorted from blood. Subset given: CD45RA-negative fraction. This TCR derives from a woman younger than 45 in good health. DNA for the CDR3: TGCGCCAGCAGCTTGGGACAGCATAGCAATCAGCCCCAGCATTTT. Its protein is CASSLGQHSNQPQHF.